This entry lists 14 T cell receptor beta chains sequenced from one sample in a study of OX40 agonist ivuxolimab in advanced cancers. Profiling relied on immunoSEQ multiplex PCR, and the TCRdb table lists in-frame clones only, not all of them. This sample has approximately 66,000 clones, with about 86% found just once. The sequenced sample was CD4+ or CD8+ T cells sorted from blood, obtained in a trial of the OX40 agonist ivuxolimab. All receptors derive from an adult with an advanced solid tumor such as melanoma, head and neck, liver or kidney cancer.

The chain employs TRBV7-2 and TRBJ2-2; D is perhaps TRBD2 (5 bases). Deletions cut 3 bases from V and 5 bases from J, with 13 bases between. CDR3 length equals 15 residues. CDR1 and CDR2 (germline): SGHTA, FQGNSA. The CDR3, as DNA: TGTGCCAGCAGCTTTAGCGATTTTCAAACCGGGGAGCTGTTTTTT. Translation: CASSFSDFQTGELFF.

About this clone: Other DNA sequences within the sample encode an identical CDR3. This chain links TRBV7-7 with TRBJ2-3; D is ambiguous. Germline V gene lookup returns CDR1 SSHAT and CDR2 FNYEAQ (reference sequence). Between the trimmed V and J ends, which lost 2 bases and 4 bases, there was a span of 13 bases. This CDR3 spans 15 amino acids. The CDR3: CASSLNPATSDTQYF. The CDR3 DNA is TGTGCCAGCAGCTTAAATCCGGCAACATCAGATACGCAGTATTTT.

V gene TRBV1 combines with J gene TRBJ2-5; the DNA was not used to check the table's D call, TRBD2. TRBV1 is a pseudogene locus. The CDR3 is 15 residues long. The CDR3 loop is CTSSHTTTPGETQYF. DNA of the CDR3: TGCACCAGCAGCCATACGACTACCCCGGGGGAGACCCAGTACTTC.

J is TRBJ2-1 and V is TRBV30; 14 nucleotides align to TRBD2. The CDR3 runs 15 residues. V shed 3 bases and J 15 bases; nucleotides not matched to a gene: 13. Looked up from germline, CDR1 is GTSNPN and CDR2 is SVGIG (reference sequence). The CDR3 spells CAWSSGLAGAPKRFF. CDR3 DNA: TGTGCCTGGAGCTCGGGACTAGCGGGAGCTCCTAAGAGGTTCTTC.

This chain connects TRBV29-1 to TRBJ1-4, with D unresolved. V was pared by 5 bases and J by 0 bases, with 16 bases between. The germline V gene has CDR1 SQVTM and CDR2 ANQGSEA. The CDR3 spans 16 residues. CDR3 DNA: TGCAGCGTTCATGACCGGAGCGAGGCAACTAATGAAAAACTGTTTTTT. This gives the protein CSVHDRSEATNEKLFF. Looking up the rest from reference TRBV29-1 and TRBJ1-4 gives the full variable domain: SAVISQKPSRDICQRGTSLTIQCQVDSQVTMMFWYRQQPGQSLTLIATANQGSEATYESGFVIDKFPISRPNLTFSTLTVSNMSPEDSSIYLCSVHDRSEATNEKLFFGSGTQLSVL.

This clone was recorded a few times. The chain is built from TRBV6-1 and TRBJ2-5, with TRBD2 matching 9 bases. V was clipped by 5 bases and J by 5 bases; unmatched bases: 3. Germline CDR1 reads MNHNS; CDR2 reads SASEGT. The CDR3 has 13 amino acids. CDR3 amino acids: CASSSSGIETQYF. The CDR3 DNA sequence: TGTGCCAGCAGTTCTAGCGGGATTGAGACCCAGTACTTC.

The chain links TRBV5-4 to TRBJ2-1; 7 positions match TRBD1. Germline assignment: CDR1 SGHNT and CDR2 YYREEE (reference sequence). The CDR3 is 14 residues long. J gave up 7 bases and V 2 bases, and 6 bases lay outside the gene matches. The CDR3 protein is CASSLRDRLNEQFF. The CDR3 region has the DNA TGTGCCAGCAGCTTACGGGACAGATTGAATGAGCAGTTCTTC.

The gene calls are TRBV4-3 and TRBJ1-4; no definite D call. Germline CDR1 LGHNA, CDR2 YSLEER. V was shortened by 0 bases and J by 0 bases, with 8 bases between the two germline ends. This CDR3 region has 16 residues. In DNA, the CDR3 is TGCGCCAGCAGCCAAGATGTCAGATCAACTAATGAAAAACTGTTTTTT. Its translation is CASSQDVRSTNEKLFF.

This chain joins TRBV28 and TRBJ1-5, with TRBD1 matching 7 bases. The CDR3 is 15 amino acids. V dropped 4 bases and J dropped 3; count of bases not matched to a gene: 6. Germline V gives CDR1 MDHEN, CDR2 SYDVKM. CDR3 nucleotide sequence: TGTGCCAGCAGTTGGGCAGGGGGTTACAATCAGCCCCAGCATTTT. It specifies CASSWAGGYNQPQHF.

This chain uses TRBV23-1 with TRBJ1-5; 8 nucleotides align to TRBD1. TRBV23-1 counts as an open reading frame of uncertain function. The CDR3 sequence is 19 residues long. J lost 0 bases, V lost 8 bases, and 18 bases had no gene match. For the CDR3, the DNA is TGCGCCAGCTCGGCCGGCAGGCAGGGGGCGCGGGGTAGCAATCAGCCCCAGCATTTT. It is translated as CASSAGRQGARGSNQPQHF.

CDR3 nucleotide sequence: TGTGCCAGCAGTGAGCAGGGGAACACTGAAGCTTTCTTT. Its protein product is CASSEQGNTEAFF. This chain links TRBV2 with TRBJ1-1; D is possibly TRBD1 (5 bases). V lost 3 bases and J 1 base, leaving 6 bases between the germline ends. Germline loops: CDR1 SNHLY, CDR2 FYNNEI. The CDR3 is 13 residues long.

The V gene is TRBV28, the J gene TRBJ1-4; D is possibly TRBD1 (6 bases). The V end lost 1 base, the J end lost 8 bases, and 14 bases lay between the germline ends. CDR3 length equals 15 residues. Germline V gene sequence: CDR1 MDHEN, CDR2 SYDVKM. The CDR3 sequence is CASSLSRGGGEKLFF. The DNA of the CDR3 is TGTGCCAGCAGTTTATCCCGAGGGGGAGGAGAAAAACTGTTTTTT.

The chain is built from TRBV6-6 and TRBJ2-7; D unresolved. The CDR3 consists of 13 residues. The germline gives CDR1 MNHNY, CDR2 SVGAGI (reference sequence). V lost 6 bases to trimming and J lost 2 bases, with 11 bases between them. Here the CDR3 reads CASRTDTAYEQYF. Here the CDR3 DNA reads TGTGCCAGCAGAACCGATACAGCCTACGAGCAGTACTTC.

The chain has TRBV5-1 and TRBJ2-7; 7 bases fit TRBD2. The germline V gene encodes CDR1 SGHRS and CDR2 YFSETQ. V was clipped by 2 bases and J by 4 bases; unmatched bases: 6. The CDR3 is 14 residues long. CDR3 sequence (DNA): TGCGCCAGCAGCTTTACGGGGGGAACTTACGAGCAGTACTTC. This gives the protein CASSFTGGTYEQYF.